Here is one T cell receptor beta chain with its context. As yet, its antigen is unknown. PCR primers comprised 60 Vbeta and 13 Jbeta primers. Assay: immunoSEQ multiplex PCR; the TCRdb copy retains only in-frame clones and omits some. Of approximately 150,000 clones in the sample, more than 70% are singletons; the top ten hold around 1.5%. The entry originates in a study of cytomegalovirus exposure and HLA in healthy donors. CDR1 SGHNT and CDR2 YYREEE come from the germline V gene (reference sequence). Trimming removed 1 base at V and 14 bases at J, with 15 bases between. The CDR3 length is 12 residues. The study, taken as a whole, reports: V- and J-gene trimming in TCR beta was tied to a missense DCLRE1C variant by an analysis performed later.

When sampled, the donors appeared nominally healthy, though they likely had unrecorded immune exposures. Sequencing used PBMCs. The chain recombines TRBV5-4 with TRBJ1-2; D is possibly TRBD1 (5 bases). This TCR came from a man in his sixties in good health and CMV-seronegative. CDR3 sequence: CASSLQAGRETF. The CDR3 DNA sequence: TGTGCCAGCAGCTTGCAGGCAGGGAGGGAAACCTTC.